This entry features one TCR beta chain sequence. The antigen it recognizes is unknown. No per-base quality is available; no much larger clone lies one base away. The cysteine opens and the phenylalanine closes a CDR3 of 14 amino acids. CDR3 DNA only is kept here, 42 bases in frame from base 1. The germline V gene provides CDR1 MNHEY and CDR2 SVGAGI. The germline V end is reduced by 6 bases and the J end by 1 base; junction bases left unmatched: 4. The sample originates from a study of T cell responses to AZD1222 COVID-19 vaccine (dated by TCRdb to the early 2020s). Regarding the study in general: TCR sequencing was performed for more than 230 trial participants, of whom around 210 were given two doses of AZD1222 and around 25 were given two doses of MenACWY control vaccine. Trial participants were enrolled by age into subgroups of 18-55, 56-69 and 70-plus years, and approximately 150, 30 and 60 TCR-sequenced participants, respectively, were included in these subgroups.

The full study reports these points: The 56-69-year group was small, and its depth increase did not reach significance, likely because of low power. Nearly half of unique spike-specific TCRs reportedly recognized epitopes outside regions mutated in the B.1.351 and B.1.1.7 variants. CD4 TCRs associated with the vaccine covered the entire spike protein, and the dominant responses were in regions 160-218 and 743-854. Because no day 14 peak-response samples were available, the repertoires could be characterized only after the peak T cell response. A significant rise in spike-specific TCR breadth and depth was observed after two AZD1222 doses relative to day 0 and relative to MenACWY recipients. Participants were mostly white British and included more females than males, and it was suggested by the authors that clonal diversity may have been underestimated. Only six AZD1222 recipients were SARS-CoV-2 seropositive at baseline, limiting conclusions about previously exposed vaccinees.

The CDR3 regions of human TCRbeta chains were analyzed by immunosequencing. Per the original workflow: TCRs in the repertoires were matched against a reference library of SARS-CoV-2-specific TCRs that had been generated with the MIRA antigen-specificity platform. Breadth meant the fraction of unique TCRs that were SARS-CoV-2-associated, whereas depth meant the fraction of total T cells that were SARS-CoV-2-associated. Using the MIRA data, every spike-specific TCR was mapped to the spike region that the TCR reacted to and assigned to either a CD4 or a CD8 class. Log10-transformed breadth and depth values were compared by one-way ANOVA with Sidak's multiple comparisons tests. TCRdb took over this immuneACCESS table, retaining in-frame rearrangements with V and J assigned. Such tables are incomplete; in checked studies, under half of the missing clones stem from an unresolved V gene, and the remainder is unexplained. V and J calls and clone size are given by that table; D and trimming were obtained from the DNA. This sample gives some 150,000 clones in total; more than 90% of them show up just once. The ten largest clones capture approximately 3.4% of the sample.

The time point label, as the study defines it: about 28 days (+/-7) after the second vaccine dose. AZD1222 recipients given second doses at about 4 weeks or at about 12 weeks were pooled, since spike-specific TCR depth and breadth were not found to differ between the two schedules. Vaccinee samples came from UK trials COV001 and COV002, including a single-blind randomized controlled phase 2/3 trial of AZD1222 (ChAdOx1 nCoV-19) in healthy adults. For TCRbeta chain sequencing, PBMC samples from trial participants were taken at day 0 and at day 28 after the second dose. The receptor was derived from an adult who received the AZD1222 COVID-19 vaccine. The material sequenced was peripheral blood, taken 28 days after the second AZD1222 dose. This receptor chain uses TRBV6-5 and TRBJ2-7; 9 middle bases align to TRBD1. The CDR3 has the sequence CASRRGQGSYEQYF. The DNA reads as follows: TGTGCCAGCAGACGGGGACAGGGTTCCTACGAGCAGTACTTC.